One and the same sample provided the 11 T cell receptor beta chains below, sequenced in a study of shared clonotypes between healthy human individuals. Naive CD8 cells, CD45RO-negative and positively selected for CCR7, excluded terminally differentiated effector memory CD45RA+ cells. TCRdb's copy holds only in-frame clones and misses some; the assay was immunoSEQ multiplex PCR. The repertoire holds 550,000 to 600,000 clones, with 95% to 98% as singletons. The material sequenced was naive CD8+ T cells sorted from blood. The receptors come from a man aged 25 to 45 in good health.

The chain couples TRBV29-1 to TRBJ1-2; possible D gene TRBD1, 5 bases. V dropped 2 bases and J dropped 3 bases, with 10 bases sitting between them. CDR3 length equals 13 residues. From germline, CDR1 is SQVTM and CDR2 ANQGSEA. The CDR3 nucleotides are TGCAGCGTTGAACGTTTGACAGACTATGGCTACACCTTC. Encoded protein: CSVERLTDYGYTF.

This chain uses TRBV11-2 with TRBJ2-3; D gene ambiguous. Trimming took 3 bases from V and 7 from J, leaving 14 bases between them. The CDR3 totals 14 residues. Per germline, CDR1 SGHAT and CDR2 FQNNGV. Written as DNA, the CDR3 is TGTGCCAGCAGCTTCGTCGGGTCTTCTCATACGCAGTATTTT. Protein product: CASSFVGSSHTQYF.

The chain combines TRBV27 with TRBJ1-2; a weak D match, TRBD1 (6 bases). V was clipped by 2 bases and J by 7 bases, with 11 bases between them. The length of the CDR3 is 13 residues. Germline V lookup: CDR1 MNHEY, CDR2 SMNVEV (reference sequence). The CDR3 DNA reads TGTGCCAGCAGTTTACAGGGGTCTACTGGCTACACCTTC. This codes for CASSLQGSTGYTF.

The rearrangement joins TRBV6-1 to TRBJ1-2, with D hard to call. CDR1 is MNHNS and CDR2 is SASEGT in the germline V gene. With 3 bases removed from V and 7 bases from J, the gap between germline ends came to 15 bases. CDR3 size: 14 residues. DNA of the CDR3: TGTGCCAGCAGTGACCCCTGGGGAGGGATTGGCTACACCTTC. It translates to CASSDPWGGIGYTF.

This chain joins TRBV9 and TRBJ2-1; D call uncertain. The ends were cut back, 0 bases at V and 2 bases at J, with 12 bases in the middle. Germline values: CDR1 SGDLS, CDR2 YYNGEE. The CDR3 contains 16 residues. The CDR3 is CASSVAKPPTYNEQFF. CDR3 nucleotide sequence: TGTGCCAGCAGCGTAGCCAAGCCCCCTACCTACAATGAGCAGTTCTTC.

The chain uses TRBV13 and TRBJ2-3; 7 positions agree with TRBD1. The germline CDR1 and CDR2 sequences are PRHDT and FYEKMQ (reference sequence). The CDR3 has 15 amino acids. Losses at the gene ends were 5 bases for V and 5 bases for J; bases not matched to a gene: 10. The CDR3 loop is CASSPPGRGRDTQYF. CDR3 coding DNA: TGTGCCAGCAGCCCCCCGGGAAGGGGGCGAGATACGCAGTATTTT.

The chain uses TRBV9 and TRBJ2-3, with D perhaps TRBD1 or TRBD2 (5 bases each). The CDR3 is 15 amino acids. V gave up 2 bases and J gave up 6 bases, with 16 bases separating them. Germline V gives CDR1 SGDLS, CDR2 YYNGEE. CDR3 in DNA: TGTGCCAGCAGCGTTGGGACCTCCTCGGAGGATACGCAGTATTTT. Protein sequence: CASSVGTSSEDTQYF.

Remarks on this clone: Other DNA sequences within the sample encode an identical CDR3. This chain links TRBV7-9 with TRBJ2-1, with D possibly being TRBD1 (6 bases). With 1 base removed from V and 7 bases from J, the gap between germline ends came to 11 bases. This CDR3 spans 14 amino acids. The germline V gene has CDR1 SEHNR and CDR2 FQNEAQ (reference sequence). CDR3: CASSLVDRGNEQFF. The CDR3 coding sequence is TGTGCCAGCAGCTTAGTGGATAGGGGGAATGAGCAGTTCTTC.

The chain recombines TRBV20-1 with TRBJ2-5; D is unclear. CDR1 is DFQATT and CDR2 is SNEGSKA in the germline V gene (reference sequence). The CDR3 contains 11 residues. Trimming pared 0 bases from V and 10 bases from J, leaving 9 bases between. The CDR3 nucleotides read TGCAGTGCTAGAGACACTGACGTCCAGTACTTC. Translation gives CSARDTDVQYF.

V is TRBV27 and J is TRBJ2-1; unclear D gene. In germline, CDR1 is MNHEY, CDR2 SMNVEV (reference sequence). The CDR3 covers 16 residues. V lost 7 bases and J lost 0, with 16 bases in between. The CDR3 DNA reads as TGTGCCAGCACCTCCCGCGCGAGCGTCTCCTACAATGAGCAGTTCTTC. As protein: CASTSRASVSYNEQFF.

The genes are TRBV11-2 and TRBJ2-3; 7 nucleotides match TRBD2. V lost 8 bases and J lost 1; bases outside the gene matches: 9. CDR1 and CDR2 (germline): SGHAT, FQNNGV. This CDR3 is built from 15 residues. CDR3 region: CASLPGRYRTDTQYF. CDR3 DNA: TGTGCCAGCCTTCCCGGGAGGTATCGCACAGATACGCAGTATTTT.